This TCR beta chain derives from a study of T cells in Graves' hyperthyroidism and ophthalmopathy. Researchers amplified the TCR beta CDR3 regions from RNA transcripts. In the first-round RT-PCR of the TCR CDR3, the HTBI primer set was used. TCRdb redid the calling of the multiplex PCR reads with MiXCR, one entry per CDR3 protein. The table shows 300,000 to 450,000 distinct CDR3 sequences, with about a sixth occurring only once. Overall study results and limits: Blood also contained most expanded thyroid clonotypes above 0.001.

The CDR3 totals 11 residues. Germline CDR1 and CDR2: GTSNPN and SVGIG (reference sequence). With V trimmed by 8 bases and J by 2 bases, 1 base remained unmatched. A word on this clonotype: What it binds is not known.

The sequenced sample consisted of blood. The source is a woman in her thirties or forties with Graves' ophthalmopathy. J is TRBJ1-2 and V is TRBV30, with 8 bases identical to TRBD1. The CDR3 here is CARTGNYGYTF. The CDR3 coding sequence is TGTGCCCGGACAGGGAACTATGGCTACACCTTC. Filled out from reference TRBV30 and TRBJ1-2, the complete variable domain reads SQTIHQWPATLVQPVGSPLSLECTVEGTSNPNLYWYRQAAGRGLQLLFYSVGIGQISSEVPQNLSASRPQDRQFILSSKKLLLSDSGFYLCARTGNYGYTFGSGTRLTVV.